There are a few counts of the clone carrying this T cell receptor beta chain. Its target is unknown. Each TCR beta library was made by quantitative 5'-RACE that incorporated molecular barcodes. In TCRdb, the 5' RACE reads were re-called with MiXCR into one record per CDR3 protein. The sample yields around 890,000 distinct CDR3 sequences, approximately 10% seen once. The sample belongs to a study of CD8 T cells in ankylosing spondylitis. Whole-study results and caveats: CD8+ disease-linked clones were present at relatively low frequencies in blood. Enrichment of disease-linked clones was reportedly significant in matched ankylosing spondylitis synovial fluid. Typical of ankylosing spondylitis blood, it appeared, was a TCR beta motif of under 10 highly homologous variants. Earlier reports found some motif variants in synovial fluid and blood in reactive arthritis.

The length of the CDR3 is 14 residues. CDR1 is KGHDR and CDR2 is SFDVKD in the germline V gene. V lost 4 bases and J 2 bases, leaving 8 bases between the germline ends. The chain uses TRBV24-1 and TRBJ1-5, with D perhaps TRBD1 (6 bases). Sample: blood, either unsorted or a sorted T cell fraction (not recorded which). The origin of this receptor is a male donor with ankylosing spondylitis. Here the CDR3 DNA reads TGTGCCACCAGTGACACAGGGCGCAATCAGCCCCAGCATTTT. This codes for CATSDTGRNQPQHF.